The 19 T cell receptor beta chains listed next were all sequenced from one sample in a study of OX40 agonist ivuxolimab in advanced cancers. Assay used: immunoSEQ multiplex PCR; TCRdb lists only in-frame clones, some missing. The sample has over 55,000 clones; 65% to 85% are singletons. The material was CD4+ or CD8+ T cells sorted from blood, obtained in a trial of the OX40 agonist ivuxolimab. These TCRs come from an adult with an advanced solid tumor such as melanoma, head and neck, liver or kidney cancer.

The chain's CDR3 is CASSWGQPNTGELFF. CDR3 in DNA: TGTGCCAGCAGCTGGGGACAGCCTAACACCGGGGAGCTGTTTTTT. This sequence joins TRBV7-9 and TRBJ2-2, with TRBD1 matching 7 bases. This CDR3 is built from 15 residues. The V and J ends lost 4 bases and 2 bases, in that order; junction bases with no gene match: 4. Germline CDR1 is SEHNR and CDR2 is FQNEAQ (reference sequence).

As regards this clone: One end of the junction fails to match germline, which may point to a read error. The CDR3 DNA reads TGTGCCAGCAGCTTAAACAGGGAGGTCGGGGAGCTGCTTTTT. This sequence encodes CASSLNREVGELLF. The V gene is TRBV11-2, the J gene TRBJ2-2; D tentatively fits TRBD1 or TRBD2 (6 bases each). Per germline, CDR1 SGHAT and CDR2 FQNNGV. The CDR3 has 14 amino acids.

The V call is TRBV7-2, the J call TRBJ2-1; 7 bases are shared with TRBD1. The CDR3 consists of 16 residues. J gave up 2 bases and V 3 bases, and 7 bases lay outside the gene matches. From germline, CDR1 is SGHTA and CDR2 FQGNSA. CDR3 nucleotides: TGTGCCAGCAGCTTTTCCGCTACAGGGGCCTACAATGAGCAGTTCTTC. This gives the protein CASSFSATGAYNEQFF.

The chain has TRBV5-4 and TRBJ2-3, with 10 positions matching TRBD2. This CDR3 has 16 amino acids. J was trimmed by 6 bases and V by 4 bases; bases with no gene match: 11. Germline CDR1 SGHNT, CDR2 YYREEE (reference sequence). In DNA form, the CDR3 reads TGTGCCAGCAGCCCAAAGACTAGCGGGTTGTTGGATACGCAGTATTTT. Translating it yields CASSPKTSGLLDTQYF. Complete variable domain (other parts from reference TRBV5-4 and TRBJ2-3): ETGVTQSPTHLIKTRGQQVTLRCSSQSGHNTVSWYQQALGQGPQFIFQYYREEENGRGNFPPRFSGLQFPNYSSELNVNALELDDSALYLCASSPKTSGLLDTQYFGPGTRLTVL.

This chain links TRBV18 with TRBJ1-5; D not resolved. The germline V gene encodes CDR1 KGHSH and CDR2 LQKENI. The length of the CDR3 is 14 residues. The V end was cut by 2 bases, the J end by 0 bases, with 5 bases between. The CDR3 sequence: CASSPSISNQPQHF. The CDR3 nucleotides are TGTGCCAGCTCACCATCGATTAGCAATCAGCCCCAGCATTTT.

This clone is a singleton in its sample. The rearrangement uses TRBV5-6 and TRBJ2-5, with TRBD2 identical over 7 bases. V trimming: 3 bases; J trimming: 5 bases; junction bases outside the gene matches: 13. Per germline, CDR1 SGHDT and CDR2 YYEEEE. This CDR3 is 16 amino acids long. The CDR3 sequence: CASSWALLLGGETQYF. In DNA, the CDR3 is TGTGCCAGCAGCTGGGCTCTTCTCCTGGGGGGGGAGACCCAGTACTTC.

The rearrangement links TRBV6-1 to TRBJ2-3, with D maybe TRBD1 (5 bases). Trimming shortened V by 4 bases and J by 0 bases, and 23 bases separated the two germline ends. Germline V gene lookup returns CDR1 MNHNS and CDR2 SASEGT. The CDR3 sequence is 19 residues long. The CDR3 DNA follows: TGTGCCAGCAGTGGCGATTATTCTGACAGTCTACCTAGCACAGATACGCAGTATTTT. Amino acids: CASSGDYSDSLPSTDTQYF.

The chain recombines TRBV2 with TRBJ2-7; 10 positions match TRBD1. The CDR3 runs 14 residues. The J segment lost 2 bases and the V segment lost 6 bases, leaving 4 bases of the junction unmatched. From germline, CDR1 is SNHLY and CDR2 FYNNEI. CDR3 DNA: TGTGCCAGCAGCTGGGACAGGGGCCCCTACGAGCAGTACTTC. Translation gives CASSWDRGPYEQYF. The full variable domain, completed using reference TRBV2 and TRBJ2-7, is EPEVTQTPSHQVTQMGQEVILRCVPISNHLYFYWYRQILGQKVEFLVSFYNNEISEKSEIFDDQFSVERPDGSNFTLKIRSTKLEDSAMYFCASSWDRGPYEQYFGPGTRLTVT.

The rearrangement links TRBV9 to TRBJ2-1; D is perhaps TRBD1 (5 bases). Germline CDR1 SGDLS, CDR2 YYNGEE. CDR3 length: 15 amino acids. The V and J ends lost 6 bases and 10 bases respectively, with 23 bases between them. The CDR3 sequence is CASTQATARLGEQFF. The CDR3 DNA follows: TGTGCCAGCACGCAAGCGACAGCGCGGTTGGGGGAGCAGTTCTTC.

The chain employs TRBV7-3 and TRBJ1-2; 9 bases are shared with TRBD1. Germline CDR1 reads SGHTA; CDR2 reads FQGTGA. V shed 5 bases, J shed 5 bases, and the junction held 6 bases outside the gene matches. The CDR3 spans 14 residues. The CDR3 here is CASSITGGDYGYTF. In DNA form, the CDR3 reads TGTGCCAGCAGCATTACAGGGGGCGATTATGGCTACACCTTC.

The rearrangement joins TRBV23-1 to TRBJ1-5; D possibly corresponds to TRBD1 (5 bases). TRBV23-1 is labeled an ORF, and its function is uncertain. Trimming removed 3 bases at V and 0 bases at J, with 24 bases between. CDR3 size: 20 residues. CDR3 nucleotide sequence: TGCGCCAGCAGTCAGTCGGAGAGGGACCCCACCGGTTATAGCAATCAGCCCCAGCATTTT. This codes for CASSQSERDPTGYSNQPQHF.

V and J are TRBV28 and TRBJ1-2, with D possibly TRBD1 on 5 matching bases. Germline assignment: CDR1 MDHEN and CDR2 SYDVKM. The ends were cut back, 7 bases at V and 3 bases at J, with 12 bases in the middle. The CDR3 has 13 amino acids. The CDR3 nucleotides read TGTGCCAGCACCCCGGGGGATCACTATGGCTACACCTTC. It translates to CASTPGDHYGYTF.

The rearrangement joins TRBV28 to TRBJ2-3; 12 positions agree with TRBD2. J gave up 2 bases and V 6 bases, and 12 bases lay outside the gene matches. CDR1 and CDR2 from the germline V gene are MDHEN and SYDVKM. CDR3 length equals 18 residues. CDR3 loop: CASRASGRAGVYTDTQYF. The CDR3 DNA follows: TGTGCCAGCAGGGCTAGCGGGAGGGCCGGGGTGTACACAGATACGCAGTATTTT.

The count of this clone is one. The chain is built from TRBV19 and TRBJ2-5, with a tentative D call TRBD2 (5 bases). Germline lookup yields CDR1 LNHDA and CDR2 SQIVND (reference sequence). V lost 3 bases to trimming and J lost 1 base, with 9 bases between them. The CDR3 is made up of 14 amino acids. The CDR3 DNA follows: TGTGCCAGTAGTATCACGGGAAGCCAAGAGACCCAGTACTTC. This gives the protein CASSITGSQETQYF.

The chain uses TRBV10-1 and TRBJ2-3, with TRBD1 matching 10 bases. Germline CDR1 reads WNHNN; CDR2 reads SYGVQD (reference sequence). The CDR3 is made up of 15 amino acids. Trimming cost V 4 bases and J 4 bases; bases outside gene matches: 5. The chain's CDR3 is CASSARDRGPDTQYF. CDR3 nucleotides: TGCGCCAGCAGTGCCCGGGACAGGGGACCAGATACGCAGTATTTT.

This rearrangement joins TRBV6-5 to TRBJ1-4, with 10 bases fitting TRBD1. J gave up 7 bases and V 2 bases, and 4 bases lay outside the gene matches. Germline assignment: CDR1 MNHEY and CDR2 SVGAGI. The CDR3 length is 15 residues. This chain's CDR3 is CASSYRGQGSEKLFF. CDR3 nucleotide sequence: TGTGCCAGCAGTTACAGGGGACAGGGGTCTGAAAAACTGTTTTTT.

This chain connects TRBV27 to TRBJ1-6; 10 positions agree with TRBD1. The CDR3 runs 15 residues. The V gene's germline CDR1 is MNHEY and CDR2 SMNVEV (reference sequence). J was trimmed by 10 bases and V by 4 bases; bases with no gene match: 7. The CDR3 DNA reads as TGTGCCAGCAGTTCCGCCGGGACAGGGGCCTCACCCCTCCACTTT. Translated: CASSSAGTGASPLHF.

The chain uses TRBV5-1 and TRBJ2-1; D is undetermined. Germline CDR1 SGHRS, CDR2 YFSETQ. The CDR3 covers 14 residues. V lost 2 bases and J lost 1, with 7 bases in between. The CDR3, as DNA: TGCGCCAGCAGCTTCTACGCATCCTACAATGAGCAGTTCTTC. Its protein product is CASSFYASYNEQFF.

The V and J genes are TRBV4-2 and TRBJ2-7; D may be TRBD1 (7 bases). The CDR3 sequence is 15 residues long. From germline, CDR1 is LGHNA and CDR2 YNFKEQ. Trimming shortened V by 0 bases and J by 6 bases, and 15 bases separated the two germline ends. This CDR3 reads CASSQDSGDRAEQYF. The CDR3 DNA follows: TGTGCCAGCAGCCAAGATTCGGGAGACAGGGCCGAGCAGTACTTC.